This T cell receptor beta chain emerged from a study of persistence of HIV-infected CD4 T cells. Trimming stripped 3 bases from V and 1 base from J, with 6 bases between. Per the germline V gene, CDR1 is LNHDA and CDR2 is SQIVND (reference sequence). CDR3 size: 13 residues. With regard to this clone: Its cognate antigen is unknown.

Overlapping HIV-1 Gag 15-mer peptides at approximately 0.91 ug per peptide per mL were used. CD40L-negative CD69-negative CD45RO-high memory CD4+ T cells were sorted as populations depleted of antigen-responding cells. Before stimulation, PBMCs underwent CD8+ T cell depletion. Broader study findings: Degenerate expanded CDR3beta sequences were enriched among CMV- and Gag-responding cells.

This was the immunoSEQ version 4 assay in survey mode. Sequencing was performed with immunoSEQ multiplex PCR; in TCRdb, only in-frame clones are kept and a portion is missing. The sample records tens of thousands of clones, over 60% being singletons. Source: CD4+ T cells sorted from PBMCs after roughly 19-hour stimulation, taken from a patient who received antiretroviral therapy. This TCR came from an adult man with HIV who was CMV-seropositive. V and J are TRBV19 and TRBJ1-1; D remains unclear. In DNA form, the CDR3 reads TGTGCCAGTAGTATCGCCCAGAACACTGAAGCTTTCTTT. This gives the protein CASSIAQNTEAFF.